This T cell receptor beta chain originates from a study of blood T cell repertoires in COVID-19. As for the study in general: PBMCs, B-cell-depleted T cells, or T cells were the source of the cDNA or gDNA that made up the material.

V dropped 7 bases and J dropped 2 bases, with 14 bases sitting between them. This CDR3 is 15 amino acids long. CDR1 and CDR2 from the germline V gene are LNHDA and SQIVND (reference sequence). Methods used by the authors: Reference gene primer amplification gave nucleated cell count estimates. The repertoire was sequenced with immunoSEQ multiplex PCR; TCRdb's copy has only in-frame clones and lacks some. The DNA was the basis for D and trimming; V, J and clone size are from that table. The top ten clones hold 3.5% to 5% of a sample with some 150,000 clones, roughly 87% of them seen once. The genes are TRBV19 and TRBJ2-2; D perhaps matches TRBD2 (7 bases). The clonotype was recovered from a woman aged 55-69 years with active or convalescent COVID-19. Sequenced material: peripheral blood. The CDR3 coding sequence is TGTGCCAGTAAAGTCGGGGGGCCTAACACCGGGGAGCTGTTTTTT. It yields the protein CASKVGGPNTGELFF.